The next 5 T cell receptor beta chains were all read from a single sample in a study of T cells in Graves' hyperthyroidism and ophthalmopathy. Amplification targeted TCR beta CDR3 regions from RNA transcripts. Carried out on the TCR CDR3, a first-round RT-PCR used the HTBI primer set. One entry per CDR3 protein results from TCRdb running MiXCR on the multiplex PCR reads. Of 300,000 to 500,000 distinct CDR3 sequences in the sample, around an eighth were seen once. Sequencing was done on a sample of blood. The receptors derive from a man in his fifties with Graves' ophthalmopathy.

This clonotype was seen many times. This chain joins TRBV13 and TRBJ2-2, with D perhaps matching TRBD1 (6 bases). This CDR3 has 16 amino acids. V gave up 0 bases and J gave up 4 bases, with 12 bases separating them. CDR1 PRHDT and CDR2 FYEKMQ come from the germline V gene (reference sequence). CDR3 in DNA: TGTGCCAGCAGCTTAGGGCTACAGGGTTCCACCGGGGAGCTGTTTTTT. Translation gives CASSLGLQGSTGELFF.

The chain couples TRBV7-9 to TRBJ2-3; 15 bases fit TRBD2. Per the germline V gene, CDR1 is SEHNR and CDR2 is FQNEAQ (reference sequence). V gave up 5 bases and J gave up 3 bases; unmatched junction bases: 9. This CDR3 has 18 amino acids. In DNA, the CDR3 is TGTGCCAGCAGCATACCCGGGACTAGCGGGAGGCGGACAGATACGCAGTATTTT. This encodes CASSIPGTSGRRTDTQYF.

This clonotype was counted many times. This chain links TRBV28 with TRBJ1-5, with D possibly being TRBD1 (6 bases). Germline CDR1 reads MDHEN; CDR2 reads SYDVKM. V was pared by 6 bases and J by 4 bases, with 19 bases between. The CDR3 is 16 residues long. In DNA form, the CDR3 reads TGTGCCAGCAGCCCCTACAGTGGGGGGCGGAATCAGCCCCAGCATTTT. It codes for CASSPYSGGRNQPQHF.

The chain combines TRBV7-2 with TRBJ2-7; 7 nucleotides agree with TRBD1. The CDR3 runs to 14 residues. Trimming cost V 3 bases and J 6 bases; bases outside gene matches: 8. The germline CDR1 and CDR2 sequences are SGHTA and FQGNSA. The CDR3, as DNA: TGTGCCAGCAGCTTTCTAACCCGACAGGGCGAGCAGTACTTC. This codes for CASSFLTRQGEQYF.

This clonotype was observed at least ten times. This chain joins TRBV7-6 and TRBJ2-1; D uncertain. Germline V gene data show CDR1 as SGHVS and CDR2 as FNYEAQ. This CDR3 is 13 amino acids long. Deletions cut 5 bases from V and 5 bases from J, with 10 bases between. In DNA form, the CDR3 reads TGTGCCAGCAGCCACCGAATGAACAATGAGCAGTTCTTC. Its translation: CASSHRMNNEQFF.